Shown below are 3 T cell receptor beta chains from a single sample sequenced in a study of T-cell reconstitution after alpha-beta-depleted transplantation in children. This sample's TCRbeta library carried unique molecular identifier barcodes. TCRdb used MiXCR to reprocess the PCR reads, holding one entry per CDR3 protein. The data contain some 300,000 distinct CDR3 sequences, about 9.5% of them singletons. Sequencing used PBMCs, obtained before TCRalphabeta/CD19-depleted stem cell transplant. Receptors originate from a boy under two years old with acute myeloid leukemia, due to receive a stem cell transplant.

This clonotype was counted at least ten times. V gene TRBV20-1 combines with J gene TRBJ2-2, with 7 bases matching TRBD1. V shed 1 base and J 0 bases; nucleotides not matched to a gene: 8. This CDR3 contains 17 residues. Per germline, CDR1 DFQATT and CDR2 SNEGSKA (reference sequence). CDR3 in amino acids: CSARGGDSDTNTGELFF. In nucleotides, the CDR3 is TGCAGTGCTAGAGGAGGGGACAGCGATACGAACACCGGGGAGCTGTTTTTT.

This clonotype was picked up many times. The chain carries TRBV27 and TRBJ2-2, with 7 bases aligning to TRBD1. This CDR3 has 18 residues. Per the germline V gene, CDR1 is MNHEY and CDR2 is SMNVEV (reference sequence). V was clipped by 1 base and J by 5 bases; unmatched bases: 13. Here the CDR3 reads CASSLFWTGHEKTGELFF. The DNA of the CDR3 is TGTGCCAGCAGTTTATTTTGGACAGGTCACGAGAAAACCGGGGAGCTGTTTTTT.

This sequence joins TRBV7-9 and TRBJ1-6, with TRBD1 matching 9 bases. Per germline, CDR1 SEHNR and CDR2 FQNEAQ (reference sequence). The CDR3 has 15 residues. V gave up 5 bases and J gave up 6 bases; unmatched junction bases: 5. CDR3: CASSPPQGANSPLHF. In DNA form, the CDR3 reads TGTGCCAGCAGCCCTCCACAGGGGGCTAATTCACCCCTCCACTTT. Filled out from reference TRBV7-9 and TRBJ1-6, the complete variable domain reads DTGVSQNPRHKITKRGQNVTFRCDPISEHNRLYWYRQTLGQGPEFLTYFQNEAQLEKSRLLSDRFSAERPKGSFSTLEIQRTEQGDSAMYLCASSPPQGANSPLHFGNGTRLTVT.